This TCR beta chain is from a study of response to subunit inactivated influenza vaccine. CDR1 SGHVS and CDR2 FQNEAQ come from the germline V gene. V shed 6 bases and J shed 3 bases, with 14 bases lying between them. The length of the CDR3 is 15 residues. TCRdb re-derived calls from the RT-PCR reads in MiXCR, one entry per CDR3 protein. Seen here are 500,000 to 600,000 distinct CDR3 sequences, less than 10% observed once, and the top ten hold roughly 13%. Study-wide results and limits: The authors suggested that every seasonal influenza vaccination recruits few new T cells.

This clonotype was seen a handful of times. Its antigen remains unidentified. The V gene is TRBV7-8, the J gene TRBJ2-2, with a weak D call TRBD2 (5 bases). The receptor's source is a man between 50 and 69 years old who received an inactivated influenza vaccine. The specimen comprised PBMCs from blood, sampled roughly 24 months after vaccination. The CDR3 DNA follows: TGTGCCAGCAGGGCCAGAAGCGGCCACACCGGGGAGCTGTTTTTT. Encoded protein: CASRARSGHTGELFF.